Shown below are 23 T cell receptor beta chains from a single sample sequenced in a study of radiotherapy plus CTLA-4 blockade in lung cancer. Clones were sequenced by immunoSEQ multiplex PCR, and TCRdb holds only the in-frame ones, with some missing. The data show some 100,000 clones, with approximately 80% seen just once and approximately 4.7% held by the top ten. This sample comprised peripheral blood, obtained from a patient treated with radiotherapy plus ipilimumab. All receptors derive from a human donor with non-small cell lung cancer who had a partial response to radiotherapy plus ipilimumab.

The genes are TRBV7-2 and TRBJ2-2; TRBD1 matches 9 bases. CDR1 and CDR2 (germline): SGHTA, FQGNSA. The CDR3 runs 15 residues. The trim removed 2 bases at V and 4 bases at J, leaving 2 bases unmatched. CDR3 bases: TGTGCCAGCAGCTTAAGACAGGGGGGCACCGGGGAGCTGTTTTTT. The encoded protein is CASSLRQGGTGELFF. The full variable domain, rest sourced from reference TRBV7-2 and TRBJ2-2, is GAGVSQSPSNKVTEKGKDVELRCDPISGHTALYWYRQSLGQGLEFLIYFQGNSAPDKSGLPSDRFSAERTGGSVSTLTIQRTQQEDSAVYLCASSLRQGGTGELFFGEGSRLTVL.

This clone showed up just once. The missing conserved phenylalanine or tryptophan at the end of this CDR3 makes a read error likely. This chain links TRBV7-2 with TRBJ1-1, with D possibly TRBD1 on 5 matching bases. V gave up 8 bases and J gave up 2 bases, with 9 bases separating them. CDR1 is SGHTA, CDR2 FQGNSA, per germline. This CDR3 region has 12 residues. The CDR3 coding sequence is TGTGCCAGCGGCGGGGCTAACACTGAAGCTTTCCTT. Protein sequence: CASGGANTEAFL.

The genes are TRBV28 and TRBJ2-5, with 9 bases that match TRBD2. Germline V gene lookup returns CDR1 MDHEN and CDR2 SYDVKM. Trimming took 2 bases from V and 5 from J; bases not matched to a gene: 6. The CDR3 is made up of 15 amino acids. CDR3 nucleotide sequence: TGTGCCAGCAGTTTAACTAGCGGGCACTTGGAGACCCAGTACTTC. This codes for CASSLTSGHLETQYF. Variable domain in full (rest from reference TRBV28 and TRBJ2-5): DVKVTQSSRYLVKRTGEKVFLECVQDMDHENMFWYRQDPGLGLRLIYFSYDVKMKEKGDIPEGYSVSREKKERFSLILESASTNQTSMYLCASSLTSGHLETQYFGPGTRLLVL.

The V gene is TRBV7-2, the J gene TRBJ2-1; 7 bases match TRBD2. Germline V gene data show CDR1 as SGHTA and CDR2 as FQGNSA. The CDR3 totals 15 residues. The trim removed 3 bases at V and 6 bases at J, leaving 8 bases unmatched. Written as DNA, the CDR3 is TGTGCCAGCAGCTTGTTCGCGGGAGCGGCCAATGAGCAGTTCTTC. It specifies CASSLFAGAANEQFF.

V is TRBV19 and J is TRBJ2-7; 7 bases match TRBD1. J was trimmed by 2 bases and V by 7 bases; bases with no gene match: 8. Germline values: CDR1 LNHDA, CDR2 SQIVND (reference sequence). The CDR3 runs 14 residues. CDR3 protein: CASTPRQGAYEQYF. The CDR3 coding sequence is TGTGCCAGTACCCCCCGACAGGGAGCCTACGAGCAGTACTTC.

This clone has just one count. V and J are TRBV5-4 and TRBJ2-1, with D tentatively TRBD2 (6 bases). This CDR3 is 15 amino acids long. V was clipped by 4 bases and J by 8 bases, with 19 bases between them. Germline V lookup: CDR1 SGHNT, CDR2 YYREEE (reference sequence). CDR3 residues: CASSPGLWQDDEQFF. The CDR3 DNA sequence: TGTGCCAGCAGCCCTGGACTATGGCAGGACGATGAGCAGTTCTTC.

The CDR3 spells CASSPGFLGQEEKLFF. In DNA, the CDR3 is TGCGCCAGCAGCCCTGGCTTCCTTGGACAGGAAGAAAAACTGTTTTTT. This chain links TRBV5-1 with TRBJ1-4, with 7 bases lining up with TRBD1. V lost 4 bases and J lost 8; bases outside the gene matches: 14. This CDR3 region has 16 residues. CDR1 is SGHRS and CDR2 is YFSETQ in the germline V gene.

The chain has TRBV6-6 and TRBJ1-5; 7 nucleotides match TRBD1. The CDR3 runs to 14 residues. Germline assignment: CDR1 MNHNY and CDR2 SVGAGI (reference sequence). V shed 6 bases, J shed 7 bases, and the junction held 9 bases outside the gene matches. DNA for the CDR3: TGTGCCAGCAGGCGACAGGGACGGGGGCAGCCCCAGCATTTT. This translates into CASRRQGRGQPQHF.

The gene calls are TRBV28 and TRBJ2-1; TRBD2 agrees at 9 bases. The CDR3 has 15 amino acids. With 2 bases clipped from V and 4 bases from J, the junction kept 3 bases outside the gene matches. Germline V gene data show CDR1 as MDHEN and CDR2 as SYDVKM. Here the CDR3 reads CASSLRREGYNEQFF. DNA of the CDR3: TGTGCCAGCAGTTTAAGGCGGGAGGGGTACAATGAGCAGTTCTTC.

The chain carries TRBV2 and TRBJ1-6; unclear D gene. Germline CDR1 is SNHLY and CDR2 is FYNNEI. Trimming stripped 10 bases from V and 9 bases from J, with 16 bases between. The CDR3 covers 13 residues. The CDR3 nucleotides read TGTGCCAACGGACGGGATAATTCTTCACCCCTCCACTTT. Encoded protein: CANGRDNSSPLHF.

This sequence joins TRBV28 and TRBJ1-2, with TRBD1 as a possible D gene (6 bases). This CDR3 has 14 amino acids. Germline V gene sequence: CDR1 MDHEN, CDR2 SYDVKM. The V and J ends lost 3 bases and 4 bases respectively, with 12 bases between them. In DNA, the CDR3 is TGTGCCAGCAGTTTCCGGGACATGCTCTATGGCTACACCTTC. It translates to CASSFRDMLYGYTF.

V is TRBV5-4 and J is TRBJ2-5; 7 nucleotides agree with TRBD1. The J call may be faulty, since TRBJ2-7 better matches the DNA end. CDR1 is SGHNT, CDR2 YYREEE, per germline (reference sequence). This CDR3 is 15 amino acids long. The CDR3 sequence: CASSLSGQKIYEQYF. The CDR3, as DNA: TGTGCCAGCAGCTTATCGGGACAGAAAATCTACGAGCAGTACTTC.

The chain couples TRBV18 to TRBJ2-1; D call uncertain. Between the trimmed V and J ends, which lost 4 bases and 6 bases, there was a span of 13 bases. CDR3 size: 14 residues. CDR1 is KGHSH, CDR2 LQKENI, per germline. Here the CDR3 reads CASSLFERSNEQFF. The CDR3 DNA is TGTGCCAGCTCACTGTTTGAACGGAGCAATGAGCAGTTCTTC.

The gene calls are TRBV6-5 and TRBJ1-2; TRBD1 agrees at 12 bases. CDR3 length: 15 amino acids. The J segment lost 4 bases and the V segment lost 6 bases, leaving 6 bases of the junction unmatched. CDR1 is MNHEY, CDR2 SVGAGI, per germline. CDR3 coding DNA: TGTGCCAGCAGATACCGGGACAGGGGGCCCTATGGCTACACCTTC. Translation gives CASRYRDRGPYGYTF.

The chain uses TRBV11-3 and TRBJ2-1; TRBD2 might be the D (6 bases). V was cut by 3 bases and J by 5 bases, with 11 bases left in between. The CDR3 runs to 14 residues. The V gene's germline CDR1 is SGHNT and CDR2 YENEEA. CDR3 residues: CASSFGTSDNEQFF. The CDR3 DNA reads TGTGCCAGCAGCTTCGGGACTTCAGACAATGAGCAGTTCTTC.

The rearrangement uses TRBV6-1 and TRBJ2-3; a weak D match, TRBD2 (6 bases). The CDR3 is made up of 14 amino acids. V was cut by 5 bases and J by 4 bases, with 13 bases left in between. Per the germline V gene, CDR1 is MNHNS and CDR2 is SASEGT. CDR3 DNA: TGTGCCAGCAGTAACTACGGGGGTGCAGATACGCAGTATTTT. This gives the protein CASSNYGGADTQYF.

This rearrangement joins TRBV4-2 to TRBJ1-5; 8 bases line up with TRBD1. After removal of 0 bases from V and 5 bases from J, the junction contained 3 bases not matched to a gene. This CDR3 contains 15 residues. Germline-derived CDR1 and CDR2 are LGHNA and YNFKEQ. CDR3 protein: CASSQDGQGDQPQHF. CDR3 nucleotides: TGTGCCAGCAGCCAAGATGGACAGGGTGATCAGCCCCAGCATTTT.

The chain is built from TRBV27 and TRBJ1-2; D may be TRBD1 (6 bases). The CDR3 runs 15 residues. Trimming removed 7 bases from V and 4 bases from J, with 19 bases in between. Looked up from germline, CDR1 is MNHEY and CDR2 is SMNVEV (reference sequence). The CDR3, as DNA: TGTGCCAGCACTAGAACAGGGTTGTCTCCCTATGGCTACACCTTC. This translates into CASTRTGLSPYGYTF.

The chain couples TRBV5-1 to TRBJ1-2; the match to TRBD1 covers 10 bases. This CDR3 is 15 amino acids long. The germline V gene encodes CDR1 SGHRS and CDR2 YFSETQ. The junction had 6 bases not matched to a gene; V was cut back by 4 bases and J by 3 bases. The chain's CDR3 is CASSIRQGADYGYTF. CDR3 DNA sequence: TGCGCCAGCAGCATACGACAGGGGGCGGACTATGGCTACACCTTC.

This clone appeared once. This chain links TRBV6-5 with TRBJ2-7, with 9 bases lining up with TRBD1. The V gene end was trimmed by 6 bases and the J gene end by 3 bases; junction bases not matched to a gene: 9. Germline CDR1 reads MNHEY; CDR2 reads SVGAGI. The CDR3 consists of 15 residues. The CDR3 is CASSPWGDRVYEQYF. The CDR3 coding sequence is TGTGCCAGCAGCCCCTGGGGGGACAGGGTCTACGAGCAGTACTTC.

The chain couples TRBV28 to TRBJ2-2; perhaps TRBD2 as D (6 bases). The CDR3 is 13 amino acids. The V gene's germline CDR1 is MDHEN and CDR2 SYDVKM. V was trimmed by 11 bases and J by 9 bases, leaving 19 bases between them. CDR3 amino acids: CAGKSSVEWELFF. As DNA, the CDR3 is TGTGCCGGCAAATCTAGCGTGGAATGGGAGCTGTTTTTT.

This clone was counted a few times. V and J are TRBV28 and TRBJ1-5, with D maybe TRBD1 (5 bases). V was cut by 7 bases and J by 7 bases, with 17 bases left in between. Looked up from germline, CDR1 is MDHEN and CDR2 is SYDVKM. This CDR3 contains 14 residues. The CDR3 region is CASMLTQGNQPQHF. The CDR3 DNA sequence: TGTGCCAGCATGTTGACGCAGGGAAACCAGCCCCAGCATTTT.

CDR3 sequence: CASSLQAGGDYEQYF. In nucleotides, the CDR3 is TGTGCCAGCAGCTTACAGGCGGGTGGGGACTACGAGCAGTACTTC. The chain links TRBV7-2 to TRBJ2-7; D perhaps matches TRBD2 (5 bases). The CDR3 runs 15 residues. From germline, CDR1 is SGHTA and CDR2 FQGNSA. V lost 2 bases, J lost 3 bases, and 14 bases lay in between. The full variable domain, rest sourced from reference TRBV7-2 and TRBJ2-7, is GAGVSQSPSNKVTEKGKDVELRCDPISGHTALYWYRQSLGQGLEFLIYFQGNSAPDKSGLPSDRFSAERTGGSVSTLTIQRTQQEDSAVYLCASSLQAGGDYEQYFGPGTRLTVT.